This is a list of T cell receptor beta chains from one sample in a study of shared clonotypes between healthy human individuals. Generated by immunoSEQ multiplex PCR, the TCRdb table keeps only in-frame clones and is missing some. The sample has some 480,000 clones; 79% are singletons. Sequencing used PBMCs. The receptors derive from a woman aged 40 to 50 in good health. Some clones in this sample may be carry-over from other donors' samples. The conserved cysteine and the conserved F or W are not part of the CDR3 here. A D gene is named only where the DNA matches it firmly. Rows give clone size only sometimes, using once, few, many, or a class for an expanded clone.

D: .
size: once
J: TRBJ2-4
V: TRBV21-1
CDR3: ASSSPKAGQNIQY

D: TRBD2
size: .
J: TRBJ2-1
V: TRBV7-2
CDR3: ASSLKGLAGEINEQF

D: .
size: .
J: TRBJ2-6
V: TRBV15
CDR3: ATSIGAGANVLT

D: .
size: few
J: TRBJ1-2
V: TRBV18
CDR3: ASSPIDSNYGYT

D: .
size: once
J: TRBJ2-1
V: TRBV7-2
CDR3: ASSLASEAYNEQF

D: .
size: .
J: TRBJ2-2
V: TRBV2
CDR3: ASSALGGQNTGELF

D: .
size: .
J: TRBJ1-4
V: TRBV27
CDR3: ASSLSWGVTNEKLF

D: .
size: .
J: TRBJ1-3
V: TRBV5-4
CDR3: ASSFQGSGNTIY

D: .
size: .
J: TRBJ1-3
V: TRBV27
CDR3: ASSAWGPGNTIY

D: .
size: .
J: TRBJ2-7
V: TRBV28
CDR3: ASIRMYPYEQY

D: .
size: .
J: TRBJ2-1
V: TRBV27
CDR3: ASSLRSYNEQF

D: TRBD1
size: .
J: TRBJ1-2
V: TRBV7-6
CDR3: ASSSQTGAYGYT

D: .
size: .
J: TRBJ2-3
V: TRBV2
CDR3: ASTINRVGDTQY

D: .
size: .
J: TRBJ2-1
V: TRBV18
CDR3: ASSPGAGSYNEQF

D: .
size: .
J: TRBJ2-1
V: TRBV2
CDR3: ASSEYRFGNEQF

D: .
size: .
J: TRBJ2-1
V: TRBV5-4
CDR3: ASSTLGSSYNEQF